This is a list of T cell receptor beta chains from one sample in a study of blood T cell repertoires in COVID-19. Sequencing used immunoSEQ multiplex PCR; TCRdb keeps in-frame clones, though not all of them. The data contain more than 200,000 clones, just under 90% of them singletons. The material sequenced was PBMCs or T cells enriched from blood (not recorded which). The origin of the receptors is a woman aged 25 to 39 with acute COVID-19. Both conserved end residues are part of each CDR3. The order of the fields is CDR3 protein, CDR3 DNA, J gene, V gene, D gene, clone size. D genes are given only for firm matches. Clone sizes are given selectively: once, few, many, or a class where the clone is expanded.

CASSFGTGPGNTIYF TGTGCCAGCAGCTTTGGGACAGGGCCTGGAAACACCATATATTTT TRBJ1-3 TRBV7-2 TRBD1 NA
CASTGTGRVAFF TGTGCCAGCACCGGGACAGGGCGTGTTGCTTTCTTT TRBJ1-1 TRBV28 TRBD1 NA
CASSPLAGSTDTQYF TGTGCCAGCTCACCACTTGCGGGGTCCACAGATACGCAGTATTTT TRBJ2-3 TRBV18 NA NA
CASSIQDTYEQYF TGTGCCAGTAGTATTCAGGACACCTACGAGCAGTACTTC TRBJ2-7 TRBV19 NA NA
CASSYRLAGAGELFF TGTGCCAGCAGTTACCGACTAGCGGGCGCTGGAGAGCTGTTTTTT TRBJ2-2 TRBV2 TRBD2 NA
CASSLTQGSGTGELFF TGTGCCAGCAGCTTAACACAGGGGAGCGGCACCGGGGAGCTGTTTTTT TRBJ2-2 TRBV7-3 TRBD1 NA
CASSERGGFQETQYF TGTGCCAGCAGCGAGCGGGGGGGTTTCCAAGAGACCCAGTACTTC TRBJ2-5 TRBV9 TRBD2 once
CASSFGLAGVHYEQYF TGTGCCAGCAGCTTCGGACTAGCGGGGGTACACTACGAGCAGTACTTC TRBJ2-7 TRBV7-8 TRBD2 NA
CASSLLFGRGEAFF TGTGCCAGCAGTTTACTCTTCGGCAGGGGTGAAGCTTTCTTT TRBJ1-1 TRBV27 NA NA
CASSPALPGGETQYF TGTGCCAGCAGCCCCGCCCTCCCCGGGGGAGAGACCCAGTACTTC TRBJ2-5 TRBV7-9 NA NA
CSVHGQGKGNTEAFF TGCAGCGTTCACGGACAGGGTAAGGGGAACACTGAAGCTTTCTTT TRBJ1-1 TRBV29-1 TRBD1 once
CASSQAGTANEKLFF TGTGCCAGCAGCCAGGCCGGGACAGCGAATGAAAAACTGTTTTTT TRBJ1-4 TRBV3-1/TRBV3-2 TRBD1 NA
CASSPTQAGWETQYF TGTGCCAGCAGTCCTACCCAGGCGGGGTGGGAGACCCAGTACTTC TRBJ2-5 TRBV27 NA NA
CASSTGWAPNTEAFF TGTGCCAGTAGTACAGGGTGGGCCCCGAACACTGAAGCTTTCTTT TRBJ1-1 TRBV19 NA NA
CASNYRQVSITEAFF TGCGCCAGCAACTACCGACAGGTGTCCATCACTGAAGCTTTCTTT TRBJ1-1 TRBV4-3 NA NA
CASSNDGGASSYEQYF TGTGCCAGCAGCAATGACGGGGGGGCAAGCTCCTACGAGCAGTACTTC TRBJ2-7 TRBV7-2 TRBD2 NA
CASSLLRQANYGYTF TGTGCCAGCAGTTTGCTCCGACAGGCTAACTATGGCTACACCTTC TRBJ1-2 TRBV6-5 NA once
CASSTPQGPLGEQYF TGTGCCAGTAGTACGCCTCAGGGGCCCCTGGGCGAGCAGTACTTC TRBJ2-7 TRBV19 NA NA
CASSYALQLNTEAFF TGTGCCAGCAGTTACGCTCTACAGCTAAACACTGAAGCTTTCTTT TRBJ1-1 TRBV6-2/TRBV6-3 NA once
CASSQDVGGASGDEQYF TGCGCCAGCAGCCAAGATGTCGGCGGGGCTAGCGGAGACGAGCAGTACTTC TRBJ2-7 TRBV4-1 TRBD2 NA
CASSLYVAVFNTEAFF TGTGCCAGCAGTTTATATGTGGCAGTTTTTAACACTGAAGCTTTCTTT TRBJ1-1 TRBV27 NA NA
CAWSVLSGYYTDTQYF TGTGCCTGGAGTGTACTGAGCGGCTATTACACAGATACGCAGTATTTT TRBJ2-3 TRBV30 NA NA
CASSLGQGGTGELFF TGTGCCAGCAGCTTGGGACAGGGGGGCACCGGGGAGCTGTTTTTT TRBJ2-2 TRBV5-5 TRBD1 NA
CASSVGRAEFYEQYF TGTGCCAGCAGCGTAGGGAGGGCCGAGTTCTACGAGCAGTACTTC TRBJ2-7 TRBV9 NA NA
CASSRGDTSSYEQYF TGTGCCAGCAGCCGAGGGGACACCAGCTCCTACGAGCAGTACTTC TRBJ2-7 TRBV6-5 NA NA
CASTPSRGRNTEAFF TGTGCCAGCACCCCCTCGCGAGGCAGGAACACTGAAGCTTTCTTT TRBJ1-1 TRBV7-2 NA NA
CASSLLRLAGARTGELFF TGTGCCAGCAGCTTATTACGATTAGCGGGGGCCCGGACCGGGGAGCTGTTTTTT TRBJ2-2 TRBV7-2 TRBD2 NA
CSVAEPSSYTEAFF TGCAGCGTTGCGGAGCCTAGTTCGTACACTGAAGCTTTCTTT TRBJ1-1 TRBV29-1 NA NA
CSAQESSRERHLF TGCAGCGCCCAAGAGAGTTCCAGGGAACGGCACCTCTTC TRBJ2-1 TRBV29-1 NA NA
CASTPHTQGGNQPQHF TGTGCCAGTACTCCTCATACCCAAGGGGGCAATCAGCCCCAGCATTTT TRBJ1-5 TRBV19 NA NA
CASSQLYLGGQPQHF TGCGCCAGCAGCCAGCTTTATCTAGGGGGTCAGCCCCAGCATTTT TRBJ1-5 TRBV4-1 NA NA
CASITPQAGRSNEQFF TGTGCCAGCATTACGCCCCAGGCAGGTAGAAGCAATGAGCAGTTCTTC TRBJ2-1 TRBV28 NA NA
CASSSFTGMNTEAFF TGCGCCAGCAGCTCGTTTACAGGGATGAACACTGAAGCTTTCTTT TRBJ1-1 TRBV5-1 NA few
CASSSVTDVLTF TGTGCCAGCAGCTCAGTGACAGACGTCCTGACTTTC TRBJ2-6 TRBV7-2 NA NA
CASRPTGGEAYEQYF TGTGCCAGCAGGCCGACAGGGGGCGAAGCCTACGAGCAGTACTTC TRBJ2-7 TRBV6-5 TRBD1 NA
CSGSRDYEQYF TGCAGTGGTTCGCGGGATTACGAGCAGTACTTC TRBJ2-7 TRBV20-1 NA NA
CASSQGGINSPLHF TGTGCCAGCAGCCAAGGCGGCATTAATTCACCCCTCCACTTT TRBJ1-6 TRBV14 NA NA
CAIRGDSQETQYF TGTGCCATCAGGGGGGACAGTCAAGAGACCCAGTACTTC TRBJ2-5 TRBV10-3 TRBD1 NA
CASSYSGGTLNTEAFF TGTGCCAGCAGTTACTCGGGGGGAACACTGAACACTGAAGCTTTCTTT TRBJ1-1 TRBV6-5 NA NA
CASSLGRTGTSYEQYF TGTGCCAGCAGCTTAGGCCGGACAGGAACATCCTACGAGCAGTACTTC TRBJ2-7 TRBV7-9 TRBD1 NA
CARSFPGTSEVQETQYF TGTGCCAGAAGCTTCCCCGGGACTAGCGAGGTCCAAGAGACCCAGTACTTC TRBJ2-5 TRBV7-5 NA NA
CASSLVGGLGEKLFF TGTGCCAGCAGTTTGGTTGGGGGACTGGGAGAAAAACTGTTTTTT TRBJ1-4 TRBV28 NA NA
CASSGQEMGRQTQYF TGCGCCAGCAGTGGACAGGAGATGGGCCGACAGACCCAGTACTTC TRBJ2-5 TRBV10-1 NA NA
CASSDSQNTEAFF TGTGCCAGCAGTGACTCACAGAACACTGAAGCTTTCTTT TRBJ1-1 TRBV6-4 NA NA
CASTLAGYEQYF TGTGCCAGCACCCTAGCGGGGTACGAGCAGTACTTC TRBJ2-7 TRBV2 TRBD2 NA
CASSRDSPNEQYF TGTGCCAGCAGCCGGGACAGCCCGAACGAGCAGTACTTC TRBJ2-7 TRBV7-2 TRBD1 NA
CASSLGAGTRGATNEKLFF TGCGCCAGCAGCTTGGGTGCGGGGACCCGTGGGGCAACTAATGAAAAACTGTTTTTT TRBJ1-4 TRBV5-1 NA NA
CASSPGTEFGYTF TGTGCCAGCAGCCCCGGGACAGAGTTCGGCTACACCTTC TRBJ1-2 TRBV7-4 TRBD1 NA
CASSQEGTSSNEQFF TGTGCCAGCAGCCAAGAGGGGACTAGCTCGAATGAGCAGTTCTTC TRBJ2-1 TRBV3-1/TRBV3-2 TRBD2 NA